This T cell receptor beta chain originates from a study of Ad26.COV2.S vaccination and SARS-CoV-2 variants. V was cut by 1 base and J by 0 bases, with 13 bases left in between. CDR3 length equals 16 residues. Germline CDR1 MGHRA, CDR2 YSYEKL. Treatment noted: approximately 18 received Ad26.COV2.S at low or high dose, single or two shots; about 5 received placebo; per-sample allocation not given. Sampling happened 63 days after the first vaccine or placebo injection. Sequencing used immunoSEQ multiplex PCR; TCRdb keeps in-frame clones, though not all of them. The sample holds about 350,000 clones, roughly 89% seen once.

The rearrangement uses TRBV4-1 and TRBJ2-7, with a weak D call TRBD2 (6 bases). This receptor was taken from a person between 18 and 65 years old who received the Ad26.COV2.S COVID-19 vaccine or a placebo. The sequencing used peripheral blood, collected in a trial of Ad26.COV2.S vaccine versus placebo. CDR3: CASSQGTGRGSYEQYF. In DNA form, the CDR3 reads TGCGCCAGCAGCCAAGGGACCGGGAGAGGCTCCTACGAGCAGTACTTC.